This TCR beta chain was observed in a study of a mutant IDH1 vaccine in newly diagnosed glioma. For the study at large: Vaccines were begun 4-6 weeks after radiotherapy alone, or with temozolomide cycles.

Noted time point: week 35, safety follow-up. Vaccination comprised doses that each held 300 ug of mutant IDH1 20-mer peptide, plus topical imiquimod. The patients were given eight vaccinations, one each in weeks 1, 3, 5, 7, 11, 15, 19 and 23. The study enrolled donors with new WHO grade 3 or 4 IDH1-mutant, ATRX-lost astrocytomas. This table comes from immunoSEQ multiplex PCR, and its TCRdb copy is limited to in-frame clones, with some not included. Seen here are tens of thousands of clones, around nine tenths observed once, and the top ten hold 2%. This clone was recorded once. Its cognate antigen is unknown. Overall study results and limits: Apparently, pseudoprogression bore no relation to changes among the top peripheral T cell clonotypes.

The CDR3 has 18 amino acids. With 0 bases removed from V and 3 bases from J, the gap between germline ends came to 17 bases. CDR1 and CDR2 (germline): LGHNA, YSLEER. The sequences come from PBMCs, collected from a glioma patient whose treatment included an IDH1 peptide vaccine. V usage is TRBV4-3 and J usage is TRBJ2-2; D call uncertain. The sequence derives from a man aged 25-45 years with glioma. The CDR3 reads CASSQENGRGRDTGELFF. CDR3 DNA sequence: TGCGCCAGCAGCCAAGAGAATGGGCGTGGGCGCGACACCGGGGAGCTGTTTTTT.